Below, one T cell receptor (beta chain) is given with its context. Antigen specificity is unknown. V shed 0 bases and J shed 3 bases, with 6 bases lying between them. Germline V lookup: CDR1 SGHDT, CDR2 YYEEEE. The length of the CDR3 is 14 residues. The data were taken from a study of T cell responses to AZD1222 COVID-19 vaccine. Here immunoSEQ multiplex PCR was the method, and the copy in TCRdb shows in-frame clones only, minus some. Counted here are roughly 120,000 clones, around nine tenths occurring once; the ten biggest clones make up roughly 1.5%. Findings of the study overall: All repertoire sampling was performed exclusively after the peak T cell response. Among the donors, most were white British and more were female, and clonal diversity was possibly underestimated. Close to half of spike-specific TCRs reportedly recognize unmutated variant regions. At 160-218 and 743-854, vaccine-associated CD4 TCRs were dominant, and they spanned spike.

The genes are TRBV5-6 and TRBJ2-2; D not certain. The sequence came from an adult who received the AZD1222 COVID-19 vaccine. Sequenced material: peripheral blood, taken 28 days after the second AZD1222 dose. CDR3 DNA: TGTGCCAGCAGCTTGGCGGCGGACACCGGGGAGCTGTTTTTT. It yields the protein CASSLAADTGELFF.